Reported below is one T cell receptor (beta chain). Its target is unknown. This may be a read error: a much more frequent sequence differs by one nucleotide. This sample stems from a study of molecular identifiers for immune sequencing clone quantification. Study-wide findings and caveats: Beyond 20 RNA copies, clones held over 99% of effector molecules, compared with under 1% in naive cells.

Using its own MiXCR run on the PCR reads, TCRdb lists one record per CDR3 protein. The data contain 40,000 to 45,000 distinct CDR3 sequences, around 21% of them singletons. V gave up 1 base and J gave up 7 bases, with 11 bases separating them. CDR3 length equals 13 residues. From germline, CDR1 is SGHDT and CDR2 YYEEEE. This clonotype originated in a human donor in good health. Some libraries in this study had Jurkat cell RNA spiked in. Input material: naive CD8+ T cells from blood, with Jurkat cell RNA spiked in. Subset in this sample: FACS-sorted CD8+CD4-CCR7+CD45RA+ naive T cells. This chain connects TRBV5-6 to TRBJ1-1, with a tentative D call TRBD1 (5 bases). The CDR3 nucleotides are TGTGCCAGCAGCTTGTCGACAGAGGTTGAAGCTTTCTTT. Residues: CASSLSTEVEAFF.